This TCR beta chain was documented in a study of blood T cell repertoires in COVID-19. Overall study: Spain, Italy and the United States supplied samples that represented acute and convalescent COVID-19. The cDNA or gDNA used as material had been derived from T cells, B-cell-depleted T cells, or PBMCs.

Trimming removed 3 bases from V and 2 bases from J; junction bases left unmatched: 1. Germline lookup yields CDR1 SQVTM and CDR2 ANQGSEA. The length of the CDR3 is 13 residues. Original handling: It was from reference gene primer amplification that nucleated cell counts were estimated. Sequencing used immunoSEQ multiplex PCR; TCRdb keeps in-frame clones, though not all of them. V and J calls and clone size are as listed in that table; D and trimming were resolved from the DNA. The table has fewer than 180,000 clones, 65% to 90% seen once. This clonotype was sampled from a man aged 70-80 years with acute or convalescent COVID-19. Sequenced input: peripheral blood. The genes are TRBV29-1 and TRBJ2-5, with 9 bases aligning to TRBD2. In DNA form, the CDR3 reads TGCAGCGTTGAGACTAGCGGTCAAGAGACCCAGTACTTC. This encodes CSVETSGQETQYF.